The clone carrying this T cell receptor beta chain was counted many times. Antigen: not known. Time point indicated: sample taken at primary tumor resection. Sequencing covered unsorted whole RNA taken from tumor, nontumor lung or frozen PBMC. This entry is derived from a study of spatial heterogeneity in lung cancer. Overall study: The study found that TCR transcript counts in tumor regions correlated strongly with a matched bulk RNA-seq T cell module score. More than 9.5 raw reads, on average, carried each unique TCR and UMI combination.

Overall study findings and caveats: Sequencing reached an estimated coverage of tumor T cells that was only around 7% for alpha chains and 12% to 15% for beta chains. Tumoral mutation counts were tracked by counts of expanded intratumoral alpha and beta TCRs.

TCRdb reprocessed the 5' RACE reads via MiXCR and lists one record per CDR3 protein. The table includes 20,000 to 25,000 distinct CDR3 sequences, about 2.7% detected once. J was trimmed by 5 bases and V by 6 bases; bases with no gene match: 6. The CDR3 has 15 residues. The germline V gene encodes CDR1 LGHNT and CDR2 FRNRAP. The V and J genes are TRBV12-5 and TRBJ2-2; TRBD1 matches at 10 bases. This clonotype originated in a male donor with early-stage non-small cell lung cancer. The sequencing here drew on lung tumor tissue, taken at surgery. The CDR3 protein is CASGPGQGLTGELFF. CDR3 sequence (DNA): TGTGCTAGTGGACCGGGACAGGGGCTGACCGGGGAGCTGTTTTTT. Full variable domain (rest looked up from reference TRBV12-5 and TRBJ2-2): DARVTQTPRHKVTEMGQEVTMRCQPILGHNTVFWYRQTMMQGLELLAYFRNRAPLDDSGMPKDRFSAEMPDATLATLKIQPSEPRDSAVYFCASGPGQGLTGELFFGEGSRLTVL.